These T cell receptor beta chains were read from a single sample in a study of T cells in Graves' hyperthyroidism and ophthalmopathy. MiXCR, applied by TCRdb to the multiplex PCR reads, yields one record per CDR3 protein. The table has almost 600,000 distinct CDR3 sequences, more than 45% seen once. The specimen was peripheral blood or thyroid tissue (not recorded which). These receptors were obtained from a woman between 18 and 29 years old with Graves' hyperthyroidism. The CDR3 runs from the conserved cysteine through the conserved F or W. The D gene is left open where the match is weak. Rows may omit the clone size; those that give it use once, few, many or a size class.

J,V,D,size,CDR3,DNA
TRBJ1-1,TRBV2,-,-,CASSETVEAFF,TGTGCCAGCAGTGAAACAGTTGAGGCTTTCTTT
TRBJ2-7,TRBV20-1,-,-,CSARFRLGEQYF,TGCAGTGCTAGATTTAGGCTAGGGGAGCAGTACTTC
TRBJ1-2,TRBV7-6,-,-,CASSLASGLAGYTF,TGTGCCAGCAGCTTAGCGAGTGGCCTAGCGGGCTACACCTTC
TRBJ2-7,TRBV6-6,-,many,CASSEPGVSSYEQYF,TGTGCCAGCAGTGAGCCCGGGGTTAGCTCCTACGAGCAGTACTTC
TRBJ2-6,TRBV19,-,many,CASSMYPPGANVLTF,TGTGCCAGTAGTATGTACCCGCCTGGGGCCAACGTCCTGACTTTC
TRBJ2-7,TRBV10-3,-,-,CAISESGTTYEQYF,TGTGCCATCAGTGAGTCTGGGACAACCTACGAGCAGTACTTC
TRBJ2-7,TRBV6-7,-,few,CASSYSQVVRSSSYEQYF,TGTGCCAGCAGTTACTCCCAGGTGGTCCGCAGTAGCTCCTACGAGCAGTACTTC
TRBJ2-5,TRBV24-1,-,-,CATTEGNTGELFFGETQYF,-
TRBJ2-7,TRBV10-2,TRBD2,-,CASSDYGTSGSKGEQYF,TGCGCCAGCAGTGACTACGGGACTAGCGGTTCGAAAGGGGAGCAGTACTTC
TRBJ1-2,TRBV7-8,-,many,CASSLVGGVGYGYTF,TGTGCCAGCAGCTTAGTAGGGGGAGTGGGCTATGGCTACACCTTC
TRBJ2-5,TRBV15,TRBD2,once,CATNQDRGTSGSGETQYF,TGTGCCACCAATCAGGACAGGGGGACTAGCGGGAGCGGAGAGACCCAGTACTTC
TRBJ1-1,TRBV18,-,many,CASSPPAGRVTEAFF,TGTGCCAGCTCACCACCGGCAGGCAGGGTCACTGAAGCTTTCTTT
TRBJ2-7,TRBV20-1,TRBD2,-,CSAASGSDSYEQYF,TGCAGTGCCGCCAGCGGGAGCGATTCCTACGAGCAGTACTTC
TRBJ2-1,TRBV24-1,TRBD2,few,CATSVSGDYNEQFF,TGTGCCACCAGTGTTAGCGGGGATTACAATGAGCAGTTCTTC
TRBJ1-6,TRBV10-3,-,many,CAISGRTDNSPLHF,TGTGCCATCAGTGGACGGACAGACAATTCACCCCTCCACTTT
TRBJ2-2,TRBV24-1,-,-,CATSNQVDTGELFF,TGTGCCACCTCGAACCAGGTGGACACCGGGGAGCTGTTTTTT
TRBJ2-7,TRBV6-5,TRBD2,-,CASSYSDSGSYEQYF,TGTGCCAGCAGTTACAGTGATAGCGGGAGTTACGAGCAGTACTTC
TRBJ2-5,TRBV12-3/TRBV12-4,-,-,CASSVGQQEAQYF,TGTGCCAGCAGTGTAGGTCAGCAAGAGGCCCAGTACTTC
TRBJ2-2,TRBV20-1,-,many,CSAREFTGELFF,TGCAGTGCTAGAGAATTCACCGGGGAGCTGTTTTTT
TRBJ1-5,TRBV29-1,TRBD1,-,CSATGEVNNQPQHF,TGCAGCGCTACAGGGGAGGTCAACAATCAGCCCCAGCATTTT
TRBJ2-7,TRBV6-1,-,many,CASSEAGLYEQYF,TGTGCCAGCAGTGAAGCGGGTCTCTACGAGCAGTACTTC
TRBJ2-2,TRBV29-1,TRBD1,-,CSVCRGHGTGELFF,TGCAGCGTCTGCAGGGGGCACGGCACCGGGGAGCTGTTTTTT
TRBJ2-2,TRBV12-3/TRBV12-4,-,-,CASSRDSQRELFF,TGTGCCAGCAGTCGAGACAGCCAAAGGGAGCTGTTTTTT
TRBJ2-2,TRBV5-5,-,many,CASSLAPITGELFF,TGTGCCAGCAGCTTGGCACCTATCACCGGGGAGCTGTTTTTT
TRBJ2-7,TRBV5-1,TRBD1,many,CASSSGQVLWGYEQYF,TGCGCCAGCAGTTCCGGACAGGTGTTATGGGGCTACGAGCAGTACTTC
TRBJ2-7,TRBV24-1,-,many,CATSEAGNFYEQYF,TGTGCCACCAGTGAGGCAGGGAACTTCTACGAGCAGTACTTC
TRBJ1-2,TRBV4-2,TRBD1,many,CASSQENRGEYGYTF,TGTGCCAGCAGCCAAGAGAACAGGGGAGAATATGGCTACACCTTC
TRBJ2-7,TRBV5-8,TRBD1,many,CASMMTGEYF,TGTGCCAGCATGATGACAGGGGAGTACTTC
TRBJ2-2,TRBV10-3,-,-,CAISRTLSCFF,-
TRBJ1-1,TRBV7-3,-,-,CASSPDTGRPNTEAFF,TGTGCCAGCAGCCCTGACACCGGACGGCCGAACACTGAAGCTTTCTTT
TRBJ2-7,TRBV7-8,TRBD1,many,CASSPRDRGNEQYF,TGTGCCAGCAGCCCAAGGGACAGGGGGAACGAGCAGTACTTC
TRBJ2-3,TRBV7-3,TRBD1,many,CASSSDRGSTDTQYF,TGTGCCAGCAGTAGCGACAGGGGTAGCACAGATACGCAGTATTTT
TRBJ1-4,TRBV12-3/TRBV12-4,-,many,CASSLGHPSTNEKLFF,TGTGCCAGCAGTTTAGGACATCCTTCGACTAATGAAAAACTGTTTTTT
TRBJ2-7,TRBV12-3/TRBV12-4,-,-,CASNPDYGYEQYF,TGTGCCAGCAATCCGGACTACGGCTACGAGCAGTACTTC
TRBJ2-3,TRBV5-1,-,-,CASSFGQGMGDTQYF,TGCGCCAGCAGCTTTGGGCAGGGGATGGGGGATACGCAGTATTTT
TRBJ1-6,TRBV27,-,many,CASSADGDSNSPLHF,TGTGCCAGCAGCGCGGACGGGGACTCCAATTCACCCCTCCACTTT
TRBJ2-7,TRBV13,-,-,CASSSTITKRVFNSYERYF,TGTGCCAGCAGCTCCACAATTACGAAAAGGGTTTTCAACTCCTACGAGCGGTACTTC
TRBJ1-4,TRBV7-2,-,-,CASSLAVSNEKLFF,TGTGCCAGCAGCTTAGCGGTGTCTAATGAAAAACTGTTTTTT
TRBJ1-2,TRBV6-6,-,many,CASGVDPNYGYTF,TGTGCCAGCGGGGTAGACCCTAACTATGGCTACACCTTC
TRBJ1-2,TRBV12-3/TRBV12-4,-,-,CASRRTLGLFYGYTF,TGTGCCAGCAGGAGGACCCTGGGACTATTCTATGGCTACACCTTC
TRBJ1-1,TRBV24-1,TRBD1,-,CATSDFGTAPNTEAFF,TGTGCCACCAGTGATTTCGGGACAGCGCCGAACACTGAAGCTTTCTTT
TRBJ2-1,TRBV4-1,TRBD1,-,CASSGPGQGNEQFF,TGCGCCAGCAGCGGCCCGGGACAGGGAAATGAGCAGTTCTTC
TRBJ1-5,TRBV27,TRBD1,many,CASSLTTGAPQPQHF,TGTGCCAGCAGTTTGACGACAGGGGCCCCCCAGCCCCAGCATTTT
TRBJ2-2,TRBV30,TRBD2,-,CARLAGETGELFF,TGTGCCAGACTAGCGGGAGAAACCGGGGAGCTGTTTTTT
TRBJ2-2,TRBV7-2,-,-,CASSPGAGTDTGELFF,TGTGCCAGCAGCCCCGGGGCGGGTACGGACACCGGGGAGCTGTTTTTT